One and the same sample provided the 28 T cell receptor beta chains below, sequenced in a study of T-cell memory formation after mild COVID-19. TCRdb called the 5' RACE reads again in MiXCR, with one record for every CDR3 protein. The sample yields about 100,000 distinct CDR3 sequences, over 8.5% seen once. Specimen: PBMCs or a T cell subset sorted from them (not recorded which). The receptors stem from a man between 18 and 29 years old who had mild COVID-19 (a few samples of this study predate the infection). Cell type and time point are not known.

The table lists this clonotype with many counts. This rearrangement joins TRBV6-2 or TRBV6-3 to TRBJ2-3; D may match TRBD1 or TRBD2 (5 bases each). The CDR3 loop spans 13 amino acids. Between the trimmed V and J ends, which lost 6 bases and 6 bases, there was a span of 13 bases. The V gene's germline CDR1 is MNHEY and CDR2 SVGEGT. CDR3 in amino acids: CASRQLGDDTQYF. The CDR3 nucleotides read TGTGCCAGCAGGCAACTAGGGGATGATACGCAGTATTTT.

This clonotype was observed at least ten times. The CDR3 nucleotides are TGCAGCGTCGAGCATAGGGATAGCACACCCGGGGAGCTGTTTTTT. Translating it yields CSVEHRDSTPGELFF. The chain joins TRBV29-1 to TRBJ2-2; D remains ambiguous. V lost 6 bases, J lost 6 bases, and 20 bases lay in between. The CDR3 consists of 15 residues. CDR1 SQVTM and CDR2 ANQGSEA come from the germline V gene.

The chain has TRBV27 and TRBJ2-7, with D perhaps being TRBD1 or TRBD2 (5 bases each). Trimming took 8 bases from V and 0 from J, leaving 14 bases between them. Germline CDR1 reads MNHEY; CDR2 reads SMNVEV (reference sequence). The CDR3 consists of 14 residues. CDR3 residues: CASGPGTGSYEQYF. The CDR3 DNA sequence: TGTGCCAGCGGGCCCGGGACGGGCTCCTACGAGCAGTACTTC.

The chain combines TRBV5-1 with TRBJ1-5; TRBD1 matches at 8 bases. CDR3 size: 16 residues. V trimming: 0 bases; J trimming: 3 bases; junction bases outside the gene matches: 5. Germline V gives CDR1 SGHRS, CDR2 YFSETQ. In DNA form, the CDR3 reads TGCGCCAGCAGCTTGGGGACAGGGTTTGACAATCAGCCCCAGCATTTT. Translated, it gives CASSLGTGFDNQPQHF. Full variable domain (missing parts from reference TRBV5-1 and TRBJ1-5): KAGVTQTPRYLIKTRGQQVTLSCSPISGHRSVSWYQQTPGQGLQFLFEYFSETQRNKGNFPGRFSGRQFSNSRSEMNVSTLELGDSALYLCASSLGTGFDNQPQHFGDGTRLSIL.

The chain has TRBV6-2 or TRBV6-3 and TRBJ2-3; tentative D call: TRBD1 (5 bases). The V gene lost 0 bases and the J gene lost 2 bases, with 15 bases spanning the gap. The CDR3 is 17 amino acids. Germline assignment: CDR1 MNHEY and CDR2 SVGEGT. Here the CDR3 DNA reads TGTGCCAGCAGTTACTCGACAGCTCGGGCGATCACAGATACGCAGTATTTT. This encodes CASSYSTARAITDTQYF.

This clonotype was detected a few times. The chain joins TRBV28 to TRBJ2-7; 7 bases align to TRBD2. The CDR3 consists of 15 residues. Trimming cost V 3 bases and J 5 bases; bases outside gene matches: 10. From germline, CDR1 is MDHEN and CDR2 SYDVKM. DNA for the CDR3: TGTGCCAGCAGTTTTTATGGTGCGGGGGAAGACGAGCAGTACGTC. Translating it yields CASSFYGAGEDEQYV.

The table lists this clonotype with a few counts. The V gene is TRBV7-8, the J gene TRBJ2-5; D remains unclear. Trimming took off 2 bases at V and 2 bases at J, with 6 bases between the two ends. This CDR3 region has 13 residues. CDR1 and CDR2 (germline): SGHVS, FQNEAQ. CDR3 residues: CASSLRVQETQYF. The CDR3 bases are TGTGCCAGCAGCTTACGGGTGCAAGAGACCCAGTACTTC.

The chain has TRBV5-3 and TRBJ2-1, with D tentatively TRBD2 (5 bases). TRBV5-3 is labeled an ORF, and its function is uncertain. V was shortened by 5 bases and J by 5 bases, with 11 bases between the two germline ends. This CDR3 is 13 amino acids long. The CDR3 reads CARSLDGNNEQFF. The CDR3 bases are TGTGCCAGAAGTCTGGACGGGAACAATGAGCAGTTCTTC.

This chain joins TRBV6-6 and TRBJ2-1, with 9 bases identical to TRBD2. Germline values: CDR1 MNHNY, CDR2 SVGAGI (reference sequence). J gave up 1 base and V 0 bases, and 1 base lay outside the gene matches. This CDR3 comprises 16 residues. In nucleotides, the CDR3 is TGTGCCAGCAGTTACTCCCTAGCGGGGTCCTACAATGAGCAGTTCTTC. It specifies CASSYSLAGSYNEQFF.

This chain joins TRBV4-3 and TRBJ2-7; D is perhaps TRBD1 (5 bases). This CDR3 contains 15 residues. Trimming removed 3 bases from V and 0 bases from J, with 12 bases in between. Germline CDR1 and CDR2: LGHNA and YSLEER. The CDR3: CASSQAATDSYEQYF. CDR3 bases: TGCGCCAGCAGCCAGGCGGCGACAGACTCCTACGAGCAGTACTTC.

This clonotype came up many times. J is TRBJ1-5 and V is TRBV4-1; D perhaps matches TRBD1 (5 bases). Germline assignment: CDR1 MGHRA and CDR2 YSYEKL. V shed 1 base and J shed 3 bases, with 25 bases lying between them. This CDR3 region has 20 residues. CDR3 bases: TGCGCCAGCAGCCAAGTTTGGCCCACGACGCGCTCCAGGGTCAATCAGCCCCAGCATTTT. This encodes CASSQVWPTTRSRVNQPQHF.

The V and J genes are TRBV4-3 and TRBJ2-7, with D tentatively TRBD2 (5 bases). The V and J ends lost 0 bases and 3 bases respectively, with 15 bases between them. Germline CDR1 LGHNA, CDR2 YSLEER. CDR3 length: 16 residues. The DNA of the CDR3 is TGCGCCAGCAGCCAAGATCGAAACGGGGTGAGCTACGAGCAGTACTTC. The encoded protein is CASSQDRNGVSYEQYF.

This clonotype was observed many times. This chain connects TRBV7-9 to TRBJ1-6; TRBD1 might be the D (5 bases). The CDR3 has 15 residues. CDR1 and CDR2 from the germline V gene are SEHNR and FQNEAQ (reference sequence). V lost 1 base and J lost 8, with 12 bases in between. The CDR3, as DNA: TGTGCCAGCAGCTTAGTGGGGACTGGGGATTCACCCCTCCACTTT. Its translation is CASSLVGTGDSPLHF.

The gene calls are TRBV29-1 and TRBJ2-1; 11 bases are a match to TRBD2. The CDR3 extends over 14 amino acids. CDR1 and CDR2 from the germline V gene are SQVTM and ANQGSEA. The junction had 7 bases not matched to a gene; V was cut back by 4 bases and J by 8 bases. CDR3 protein: CSVGLAGRSDEQFF. CDR3 nucleotide sequence: TGCAGCGTTGGACTAGCGGGGCGGAGCGATGAGCAGTTCTTC.

The chain's CDR3 is CASSQKGAGDTQYF. The CDR3 DNA follows: TGTGCCAGCAGTCAAAAGGGGGCAGGCGATACGCAGTATTTT. This sequence joins TRBV12-3 or TRBV12-4 and TRBJ2-3, with TRBD1 matching 7 bases. The CDR3 covers 14 residues. Trimming took 5 bases from V and 6 from J; bases not matched to a gene: 8.

This clonotype was picked up a small number of times. The chain joins TRBV6-5 to TRBJ2-5; D is uncertain. Germline CDR1 MNHEY, CDR2 SVGAGI. Trimming cost V 2 bases and J 4 bases, with 11 bases left between them. The CDR3 length is 14 residues. CDR3 amino acids: CASSYGRGGETQYF. For the CDR3, the DNA is TGTGCCAGCAGTTACGGGCGAGGTGGAGAGACCCAGTACTTC.

The V gene is TRBV4-1, the J gene TRBJ2-1; TRBD2 aligns across 9 bases. The germline gives CDR1 MGHRA, CDR2 YSYEKL. Trimming at V came to 4 bases and at J to 6 bases, leaving 4 bases not matched to a gene. The CDR3 length is 14 residues. The CDR3 coding sequence is TGCGCCAGCAGCCCGGGACTAGCACTCAATGAGCAGTTCTTC. This translates into CASSPGLALNEQFF.

In its sample, this clonotype was seen many times. The chain couples TRBV6-5 to TRBJ1-2, with 7 bases aligning to TRBD1. The ends lost 4 bases at V and 2 bases at J; junction bases unmatched: 1. The CDR3 runs 13 residues. From germline, CDR1 is MNHEY and CDR2 SVGAGI. The CDR3 region has the DNA TGTGCCAGCAGTTGGGGACAGAACTATGGCTACACCTTC. Residues: CASSWGQNYGYTF.

The chain has TRBV14 and TRBJ2-5; weak D call: TRBD2 (6 bases). Germline assignment: CDR1 SGHDN and CDR2 FVKESK. V shed 1 base and J shed 5 bases, with 11 bases lying between them. This CDR3 is 14 amino acids long. The CDR3: CASSQGDGGETQYF. The CDR3, as DNA: TGTGCCAGCAGCCAAGGCGACGGGGGTGAGACCCAGTACTTC.

This chain uses TRBV27 with TRBJ2-1, with 10 bases lining up with TRBD2. The CDR3 spans 16 residues. The germline V gene has CDR1 MNHEY and CDR2 SMNVEV (reference sequence). V shed 8 bases and J 0 bases; nucleotides not matched to a gene: 7. Written as DNA, the CDR3 is TGTGCCAGCGGGACTAGCGAGCGGAGCTCCTACAATGAGCAGTTCTTC. This gives the protein CASGTSERSSYNEQFF.

The sample holds a few counts of this clonotype. The chain joins TRBV12-3 or TRBV12-4 to TRBJ2-3, with 7 bases identical to TRBD1. V gave up 6 bases and J gave up 0 bases; unmatched junction bases: 3. The CDR3 has 14 amino acids. CDR3 loop: CASRGTASTDTQYF. CDR3 nucleotides: TGTGCCAGCAGGGGGACAGCAAGCACAGATACGCAGTATTTT.

This clonotype was counted a few times. This chain uses TRBV29-1 with TRBJ2-2, with 8 bases lining up with TRBD2. The CDR3 covers 15 residues. CDR1 is SQVTM, CDR2 ANQGSEA, per germline. V shed 3 bases, J shed 4 bases, and the junction held 7 bases outside the gene matches. CDR3 amino acids: CSVESGGWGTGELFF. CDR3 nucleotide sequence: TGCAGCGTTGAGAGCGGGGGTTGGGGCACCGGGGAGCTGTTTTTT.

The CDR3 DNA is TGCGCCAGCAGCCGAGAAGAGGGGCCGAATCAGCCCCAGCATTTT. Translated: CASSREEGPNQPQHF. The V gene is TRBV4-3, the J gene TRBJ1-5; perhaps TRBD1 as D (5 bases). V was clipped by 4 bases and J by 4 bases, with 14 bases between them. The CDR3 spans 15 residues. Germline V gene sequence: CDR1 LGHNA, CDR2 YSLEER.

The chain employs TRBV29-1 and TRBJ2-5, with D uncertain. CDR1 is SQVTM and CDR2 is ANQGSEA in the germline V gene. V shed 3 bases and J shed 2 bases, with 10 bases lying between them. The CDR3 has 13 residues. The CDR3 loop is CSVEEQNQETQYF. The CDR3 DNA follows: TGCAGCGTTGAGGAGCAGAATCAAGAGACCCAGTACTTC.

The CDR3 coding sequence is TGTGCCAGCAGCTTGGTCGGCAGGGGGGAAGAGACCCAGTACTTC. This codes for CASSLVGRGEETQYF. The chain carries TRBV5-4 and TRBJ2-5; maybe TRBD1 (7 bases). The V gene's germline CDR1 is SGHNT and CDR2 YYREEE (reference sequence). The CDR3 loop spans 15 amino acids. V was pared by 0 bases and J by 3 bases, with 12 bases between.

This chain links TRBV6-1 with TRBJ2-1; possible D gene TRBD2, 5 bases. The CDR3 consists of 14 residues. Germline V gives CDR1 MNHNS, CDR2 SASEGT. The ends were cut back, 6 bases at V and 0 bases at J, with 9 bases in the middle. The CDR3 region is CASRAEGSYNEQFF. CDR3 in DNA: TGTGCCAGCAGAGCAGAGGGCTCCTACAATGAGCAGTTCTTC.

This clonotype was observed a handful of times. V gene TRBV7-9 combines with J gene TRBJ2-5; 10 positions agree with TRBD1. Trimming removed 3 bases from V and 6 bases from J; junction bases left unmatched: 7. Germline assignment: CDR1 SEHNR and CDR2 FQNEAQ (reference sequence). This CDR3 contains 15 residues. The CDR3 nucleotides are TGTGCCAGCAGCTTGGACCGGGACAGGGGACAGACCCAGTACTTC. It translates to CASSLDRDRGQTQYF.

The rearrangement joins TRBV6-2 or TRBV6-3 to TRBJ2-2; D perhaps matches TRBD1 (5 bases). Per germline, CDR1 MNHEY and CDR2 SVGEGT. This CDR3 is built from 12 residues. V was shortened by 5 bases and J by 13 bases, with 14 bases between the two germline ends. The CDR3 protein is CASSHRQYGLFF. In DNA form, the CDR3 reads TGTGCCAGCAGTCATAGACAGTATGGGCTGTTTTTT.